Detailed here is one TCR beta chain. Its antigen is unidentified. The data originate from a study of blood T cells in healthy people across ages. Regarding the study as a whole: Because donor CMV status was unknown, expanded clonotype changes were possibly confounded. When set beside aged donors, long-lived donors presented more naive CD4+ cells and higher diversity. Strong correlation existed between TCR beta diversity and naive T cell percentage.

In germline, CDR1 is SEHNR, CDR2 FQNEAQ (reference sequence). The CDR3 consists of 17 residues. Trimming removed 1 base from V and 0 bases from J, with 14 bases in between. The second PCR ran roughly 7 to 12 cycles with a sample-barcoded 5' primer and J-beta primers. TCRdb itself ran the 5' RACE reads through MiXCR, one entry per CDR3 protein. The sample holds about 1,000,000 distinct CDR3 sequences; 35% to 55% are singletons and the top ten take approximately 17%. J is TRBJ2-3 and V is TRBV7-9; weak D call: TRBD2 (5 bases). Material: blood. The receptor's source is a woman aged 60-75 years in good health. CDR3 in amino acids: CASSLVKAAVSTDTQYF. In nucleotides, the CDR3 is TGTGCCAGCAGCTTAGTTAAAGCGGCAGTTAGCACAGATACGCAGTATTTT.